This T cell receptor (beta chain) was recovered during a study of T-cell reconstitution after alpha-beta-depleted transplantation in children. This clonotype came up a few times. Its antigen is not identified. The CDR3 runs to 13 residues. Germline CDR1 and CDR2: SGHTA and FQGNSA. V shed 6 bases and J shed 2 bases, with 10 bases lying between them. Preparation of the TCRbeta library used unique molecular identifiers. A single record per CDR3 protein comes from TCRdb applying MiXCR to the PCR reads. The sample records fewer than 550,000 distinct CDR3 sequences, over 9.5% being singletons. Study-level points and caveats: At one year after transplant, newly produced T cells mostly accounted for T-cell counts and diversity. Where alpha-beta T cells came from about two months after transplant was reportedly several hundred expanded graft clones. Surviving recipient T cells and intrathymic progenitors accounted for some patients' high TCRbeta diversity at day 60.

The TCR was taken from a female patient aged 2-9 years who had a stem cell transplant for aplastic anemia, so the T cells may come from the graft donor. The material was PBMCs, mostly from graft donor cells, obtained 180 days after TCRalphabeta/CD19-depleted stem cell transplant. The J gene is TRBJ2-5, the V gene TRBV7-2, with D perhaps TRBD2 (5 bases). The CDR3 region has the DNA TGTGCCAGCAGTTGGGAGAGGCAAGAGACCCAGTACTTC. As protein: CASSWERQETQYF.